The sequence of this T cell receptor beta chain was determined in a study of cytomegalovirus exposure and HLA in healthy donors. Study as a whole: Genetic ancestry analysis placed approximately 78% of the 398 donors that were genotyped in the Caucasian-associated cluster. Study observations and caveats: Among TCR beta chains, those listed as cytomegalovirus-associated numbered over 150.

Deletions cut 0 bases from V and 4 bases from J, with 11 bases between. CDR1 is LGHNA, CDR2 YNFKEQ, per germline. There are 15 residues in the CDR3. The PCR made use of 60 Vbeta and 13 Jbeta primers. Data came from immunoSEQ multiplex PCR; TCRdb stores just in-frame clones and leaves some out. The table lists about 130,000 clones, 70% to 80% of them singletons. As for this clone: Its antigen remains unknown.

What was sequenced was PBMCs. The sequence came from a man aged 50 to 59 in good health and CMV-seronegative. The chain uses TRBV4-2 and TRBJ2-3, with unresolved D. CDR3 sequence (DNA): TGTGCCAGCAGCCAAGAGCGGAGTGGAGCAGATACGCAGTATTTT. Its translation is CASSQERSGADTQYF.